These T cell receptor beta chains were read from a single sample in a study of blood T cell repertoires in COVID-19. TCRdb's copy holds only in-frame clones and misses some; the assay was immunoSEQ multiplex PCR. This sample has roughly 380,000 clones, with roughly 89% found just once. Input material: peripheral blood. Receptor source: a woman in her sixties with COVID-19, enrolled during active disease. Each CDR3 is given with its conserved first and last residue. Each record gives: V gene, D gene, J gene, clone size, CDR3 protein, CDR3 DNA. The D gene is left open where the match is weak. A row's size may be missing; if present it is once, few, many or a size class.

v_call: TRBV20-1; d_call: TRBD1; j_call: TRBJ1-5; clone_size: .; cdr3_aa: CSASRQGVGQPQHF; cdr3_nt: TGCAGTGCTAGTCGGCAGGGGGTTGGTCAGCCCCAGCATTTT
v_call: TRBV14; d_call: .; j_call: TRBJ1-2; clone_size: .; cdr3_aa: CASSPGRMDGYTF; cdr3_nt: TGTGCCAGCAGCCCGGGGAGGATGGATGGCTACACCTTC
v_call: TRBV29-1; d_call: TRBD1; j_call: TRBJ1-2; clone_size: .; cdr3_aa: CSVPSDRGDIGYTF; cdr3_nt: TGCAGCGTCCCCAGTGACAGGGGTGATATTGGCTACACCTTC
v_call: TRBV30; d_call: .; j_call: TRBJ1-6; clone_size: .; cdr3_aa: CAWSVRQVNSPLHF; cdr3_nt: TGTGCCTGGAGTGTAAGGCAGGTGAATTCACCCCTCCACTTT
v_call: TRBV2; d_call: .; j_call: TRBJ2-1; clone_size: .; cdr3_aa: CASSYRAYNEQFF; cdr3_nt: TGTGCCAGCAGTTACAGGGCCTACAATGAGCAGTTCTTC
v_call: TRBV7-6; d_call: TRBD1; j_call: TRBJ1-5; clone_size: once; cdr3_aa: CASRKAGQGARYSNQPQHF; cdr3_nt: TGTGCCAGCAGGAAGGCGGGACAGGGTGCCCGATATAGCAATCAGCCCCAGCATTTT
v_call: TRBV18; d_call: TRBD1; j_call: TRBJ1-6; clone_size: .; cdr3_aa: CASSPLTGGAGSDSPLHF; cdr3_nt: TGTGCCAGCTCACCTCTGACAGGGGGCGCGGGATCCGATTCACCCCTCCACTTT
v_call: TRBV19; d_call: .; j_call: TRBJ1-3; clone_size: few; cdr3_aa: CASTNGGTGNTIYF; cdr3_nt: TGTGCCAGTACCAACGGGGGAACTGGAAACACCATATATTTT
v_call: TRBV10-3; d_call: TRBD2; j_call: TRBJ2-5; clone_size: .; cdr3_aa: CAISESGGGTTAPETQYF; cdr3_nt: TGTGCCATCAGTGAGTCAGGCGGGGGAACCACCGCCCCGGAGACCCAGTACTTC
v_call: TRBV12-3/TRBV12-4; d_call: .; j_call: TRBJ1-2; clone_size: .; cdr3_aa: CASGLTNYGYTF; cdr3_nt: TGTGCTTCGGGACTGACTAACTATGGCTACACCTTC
v_call: TRBV5-6; d_call: TRBD2; j_call: TRBJ2-3; clone_size: .; cdr3_aa: CASSLVGLGQSDTQYF; cdr3_nt: TGTGCCAGCAGCTTGGTTGGACTAGGCCAAAGTGATACGCAGTATTTT
v_call: TRBV5-1; d_call: TRBD1; j_call: TRBJ2-3; clone_size: .; cdr3_aa: CASSQDRGRSDTQYF; cdr3_nt: TGCGCCAGCAGCCAAGACAGGGGGAGGTCAGATACGCAGTATTTT
v_call: TRBV5-1; d_call: .; j_call: TRBJ1-1; clone_size: .; cdr3_aa: CASKEGNTEAFF; cdr3_nt: TGCGCCAGCAAGGAGGGGAACACTGAAGCTTTCTTT
v_call: TRBV5-8; d_call: .; j_call: TRBJ2-6; clone_size: .; cdr3_aa: CASSLFGGTSLGANVLTF; cdr3_nt: TGTGCCAGCAGCTTGTTTGGGGGGACCTCTCTTGGGGCCAACGTCCTGACTTTC
v_call: TRBV6-5; d_call: TRBD1; j_call: TRBJ1-4; clone_size: .; cdr3_aa: CASSYTGQGWEKLFF; cdr3_nt: TGTGCCAGCAGTTACACTGGACAGGGGTGGGAAAAACTGTTTTTT
v_call: TRBV5-5; d_call: .; j_call: TRBJ1-3; clone_size: .; cdr3_aa: CASSLDWLGNTIYF; cdr3_nt: TGTGCCAGCAGCTTGGACTGGTTAGGAAACACCATATATTTT
v_call: TRBV6-6; d_call: .; j_call: TRBJ2-7; clone_size: once; cdr3_aa: CASSRTVVTSSYEQYF; cdr3_nt: TGTGCCAGCAGTCGAACAGTAGTAACGAGCTCCTACGAGCAGTACTTC
v_call: TRBV6-1; d_call: .; j_call: TRBJ1-1; clone_size: once; cdr3_aa: CASSERAEAFF; cdr3_nt: TGTGCCAGCAGTGAACGGGCTGAAGCTTTCTTT
v_call: TRBV7-8; d_call: TRBD2; j_call: TRBJ2-7; clone_size: once; cdr3_aa: CASSLGLAGVYEQYF; cdr3_nt: TGTGCCAGCAGCTTAGGACTAGCGGGGGTCTACGAGCAGTACTTC
v_call: TRBV5-1; d_call: TRBD1; j_call: TRBJ2-7; clone_size: once; cdr3_aa: CASSFPLGTGVGEQYF; cdr3_nt: TGCGCCAGCAGCTTCCCTTTAGGGACAGGGGTCGGAGAGCAGTACTTC
v_call: TRBV3-1/TRBV3-2; d_call: TRBD1; j_call: TRBJ1-2; clone_size: .; cdr3_aa: CASSPNGRQGSLMDGYTF; cdr3_nt: TGTGCCAGCAGCCCCAACGGGAGACAGGGGTCGTTGATGGATGGCTACACCTTC
v_call: TRBV5-1; d_call: TRBD1; j_call: TRBJ2-1; clone_size: .; cdr3_aa: CASSLTGDYNEQFF; cdr3_nt: TGCGCCAGCAGCTTGACAGGGGACTACAATGAGCAGTTCTTC
v_call: TRBV3-1/TRBV3-2; d_call: TRBD2; j_call: TRBJ2-7; clone_size: .; cdr3_aa: CASRRGVGGEYEQYF; cdr3_nt: TGTGCCAGCAGAAGGGGCGTGGGGGGGGAGTACGAGCAGTACTTC
v_call: TRBV15; d_call: .; j_call: TRBJ1-6; clone_size: once; cdr3_aa: CATGPVYGNSPLHF; cdr3_nt: TGTGCCACCGGTCCGGTTTATGGTAATTCACCCCTCCACTTT
v_call: TRBV5-1; d_call: TRBD1; j_call: TRBJ2-5; clone_size: .; cdr3_aa: CASSLTGTAKETQYF; cdr3_nt: TGCGCCAGCAGCCTTACCGGGACAGCAAAAGAGACCCAGTACTTC
v_call: TRBV10-3; d_call: .; j_call: TRBJ2-7; clone_size: .; cdr3_aa: CAISGAALYEQYF; cdr3_nt: TGTGCCATCAGTGGGGCAGCCCTCTACGAGCAGTACTTC
v_call: TRBV5-6; d_call: TRBD1; j_call: TRBJ1-1; clone_size: .; cdr3_aa: CASSYRQGRGAEAFF; cdr3_nt: TGTGCCAGCAGCTACAGACAGGGGAGGGGCGCTGAAGCTTTCTTT
v_call: TRBV6-2/TRBV6-3; d_call: .; j_call: TRBJ2-1; clone_size: .; cdr3_aa: CASSRWGVWNEQFF; cdr3_nt: TGTGCCAGCAGCCGTTGGGGGGTTTGGAATGAGCAGTTCTTC
v_call: TRBV7-3; d_call: TRBD1; j_call: TRBJ1-1; clone_size: .; cdr3_aa: CASSLSQGGTSEAFF; cdr3_nt: TGTGCCAGCAGCCTATCACAGGGGGGGACGTCTGAAGCTTTCTTT
v_call: TRBV7-9; d_call: .; j_call: TRBJ1-3; clone_size: .; cdr3_aa: CASSLAGDGNTIYF; cdr3_nt: TGTGCCAGCAGCTTAGCAGGGGATGGAAACACCATATATTTT
v_call: TRBV19; d_call: TRBD1; j_call: TRBJ1-5; clone_size: .; cdr3_aa: CASSAAGTGVQPQHF; cdr3_nt: TGTGCCAGTAGTGCAGCCGGGACAGGGGTTCAGCCCCAGCATTTT
v_call: TRBV12-2; d_call: .; j_call: TRBJ1-5; clone_size: .; cdr3_aa: CASRLVQGGTNQPQHF; cdr3_nt: TGTGCAAGTCGCTTAGTCCAGGGAGGAACGAATCAGCCCCAGCATTTT
v_call: TRBV18; d_call: TRBD1; j_call: TRBJ1-5; clone_size: few; cdr3_aa: CASSPGQGLRYQPQHF; cdr3_nt: TGTGCCAGCTCACCCGGACAGGGGTTGCGGTATCAGCCCCAGCATTTT
v_call: TRBV3-1/TRBV3-2; d_call: .; j_call: TRBJ1-2; clone_size: .; cdr3_aa: CASSRSDSSRTF; cdr3_nt: TGTGCCAGCAGCCGGTCGGACAGTTCTAGGACCTTC
v_call: TRBV2; d_call: .; j_call: TRBJ1-1; clone_size: .; cdr3_aa: CASRTNRVGFTEAFF; cdr3_nt: TGTGCCAGCAGGACCAACAGGGTTGGGTTCACTGAAGCTTTCTTT
v_call: TRBV19; d_call: .; j_call: TRBJ1-1; clone_size: .; cdr3_aa: CATVWRGPGIIAEAFF; cdr3_nt: TGTGCCACCGTCTGGCGGGGGCCTGGGATTATCGCTGAAGCTTTCTTT
v_call: TRBV6-5; d_call: TRBD2; j_call: TRBJ2-2; clone_size: .; cdr3_aa: CASKDSGGKSGELFF; cdr3_nt: TGTGCCAGCAAAGATAGCGGGGGGAAATCCGGGGAGCTGTTTTTT
v_call: TRBV28; d_call: .; j_call: TRBJ1-2; clone_size: .; cdr3_aa: CASSIQGDYGYTF; cdr3_nt: TGTGCCAGCAGTATACAGGGAGACTATGGCTACACCTTC
v_call: TRBV4-1; d_call: .; j_call: TRBJ1-2; clone_size: .; cdr3_aa: CASSQAQRGNAFSYGYTF; cdr3_nt: TGCGCCAGCAGCCAAGCCCAGAGAGGGAACGCCTTTAGCTATGGCTACACCTTC
v_call: TRBV7-9; d_call: .; j_call: TRBJ1-2; clone_size: once; cdr3_aa: CASSLAGSKFGYTF; cdr3_nt: TGTGCCAGCAGCTTAGCGGGCAGTAAATTTGGCTACACCTTC
v_call: TRBV15; d_call: .; j_call: TRBJ1-1; clone_size: .; cdr3_aa: CATSRDGAANTEAFF; cdr3_nt: TGTGCCACCAGCAGAGATGGCGCGGCAAACACTGAAGCTTTCTTT
v_call: TRBV29-1; d_call: .; j_call: TRBJ1-4; clone_size: .; cdr3_aa: CSVEAGSLNEKLFF; cdr3_nt: TGCAGCGTTGAAGCAGGGTCCCTTAATGAAAAACTGTTTTTT